A single T cell receptor (beta chain) is shown here with its context. Its antigen is still unknown. In germline, CDR1 is MNHNS, CDR2 SASEGT. V lost 5 bases to trimming and J lost 0 bases, with 13 bases between them. The CDR3 extends over 15 amino acids. Peripheral blood came from all dose cohorts at three timepoints. This entry belongs to a study of OX40 agonist ivuxolimab in advanced cancers. Clones were sequenced by immunoSEQ multiplex PCR, and TCRdb holds only the in-frame ones, with some missing. This sample has tens of thousands of clones, with around nine tenths found just once. General study points: Among T cells, CD8+ cells averaged more expanded clones than CD4+ cells. Antigens targeted by the expanded peripheral T cells were not determined.

The source is an adult with an advanced solid tumor such as melanoma, head and neck, liver or kidney cancer. V and J are TRBV6-1 and TRBJ1-1; maybe TRBD1 (6 bases). This specimen consisted of CD4+ or CD8+ T cells sorted from blood, obtained in a trial of the OX40 agonist ivuxolimab. CDR3 in DNA: TGTGCCAGCAGTCCTCTGACAGGAGTGAACACTGAAGCTTTCTTT. As protein: CASSPLTGVNTEAFF.